This is a list of T cell receptor beta chains from one sample in a study of T cell repertoires in cytomegalovirus infection. TCRdb analysed the reads with MiXCR anew, one entry per CDR3 protein. The table shows 50,000 to 65,000 distinct CDR3 sequences, with around 18% occurring only once. Their target antigens are unknown. The specimen comprised CD8+ T cells from cultured PBMCs, sampled from culture after CMV antigen stimulation. Source of these receptors: a human donor in good health (CMV status not recorded). Some clones in this sample may be carry-over from other donors' samples. CDR3s include the opening cysteine and the closing phenylalanine or tryptophan. A D gene is named only where the DNA matches it firmly. The size entry is marked missing in some rows and otherwise reads once, few, many or a size class.

clone_size: few; v_call: TRBV7-8; d_call: .; j_call: TRBJ1-4; cdr3_nt: TGTGCCAGCAGCTCACTACGAAGGGTTGAAAAACTGTTTTTT; cdr3_aa: CASSSLRRVEKLFF
clone_size: .; v_call: TRBV7-9; d_call: .; j_call: TRBJ1-1; cdr3_nt: TGTGCCAGCAGCCCAGCCGGCTCTGAAGCTTTCTTT; cdr3_aa: CASSPAGSEAFF
clone_size: .; v_call: TRBV7-2; d_call: .; j_call: TRBJ2-3; cdr3_nt: TGTGCCAGCAGCCAGTACGGGAGCCCCACAGATACGCAGTATTTT; cdr3_aa: CASSQYGSPTDTQYF
clone_size: few; v_call: TRBV7-6; d_call: .; j_call: TRBJ2-3; cdr3_nt: TGTGCCAGCAGCTTAGTTTGGGGAAGCACAGATACGCAGTATTTT; cdr3_aa: CASSLVWGSTDTQYF
clone_size: .; v_call: TRBV20-1; d_call: TRBD2; j_call: TRBJ2-2; cdr3_nt: TGCAGTGCTAGAGAGCCCTGGACTAGCGGGTCCACCGGGGAGCTGTTTTTT; cdr3_aa: CSAREPWTSGSTGELFF
clone_size: .; v_call: TRBV6-1; d_call: .; j_call: TRBJ2-7; cdr3_nt: TGTGCCGGAGGGACCGGGCTCTTTTACGAGCAGTACTTC; cdr3_aa: CAGGTGLFYEQYF
clone_size: once; v_call: TRBV7-9; d_call: .; j_call: TRBJ1-1; cdr3_nt: TGTGCCAGCAGCTTACGGCGGGAGAACACTGAAGCTTTCTTT; cdr3_aa: CASSLRRENTEAFF
clone_size: .; v_call: TRBV12-3/TRBV12-4; d_call: TRBD1; j_call: TRBJ2-2; cdr3_nt: TGTGCCAGCAGTCCGGGACAGGGGATACGCACCGGGGAGCTGTTTTTT; cdr3_aa: CASSPGQGIRTGELFF
clone_size: few; v_call: TRBV6-4; d_call: .; j_call: TRBJ2-3; cdr3_nt: TGTGCCAGCAGTGATGGGATAACAGATACGCAGTATTTT; cdr3_aa: CASSDGITDTQYF
clone_size: .; v_call: TRBV7-2; d_call: TRBD1; j_call: TRBJ1-2; cdr3_nt: TGTGCCAGCAGCTTACGGACAGGACCCTTAAACTATGGCTACACCTTC; cdr3_aa: CASSLRTGPLNYGYTF
clone_size: .; v_call: TRBV7-2; d_call: .; j_call: TRBJ2-1; cdr3_nt: TGTGCCAGCAGCTACGGAGGCTCCTACAATGAGCAGTTCTTC; cdr3_aa: CASSYGGSYNEQFF
clone_size: few; v_call: TRBV4-1; d_call: .; j_call: TRBJ2-7; cdr3_nt: TGCGCCAGCAGCCAAGAGTCCAGGCCCTCCTACGAGCAGTACTTC; cdr3_aa: CASSQESRPSYEQYF
clone_size: .; v_call: TRBV9; d_call: .; j_call: TRBJ2-1; cdr3_nt: TGTGCCAGCAGCGTAGACGGGAAGGCCTACAATGAGCAGTTCTTC; cdr3_aa: CASSVDGKAYNEQFF
clone_size: few; v_call: TRBV6-4; d_call: .; j_call: TRBJ2-1; cdr3_nt: TGTGCCAGCAGTGACTCGAGCGGCTCCTACAATGAGCAGTTCTTC; cdr3_aa: CASSDSSGSYNEQFF
clone_size: .; v_call: TRBV18; d_call: TRBD2; j_call: TRBJ2-1; cdr3_nt: TGTGCCAGCTCATCCTCTAGCGGGGCTGACAATGAGCAGTTCTTC; cdr3_aa: CASSSSSGADNEQFF
clone_size: few; v_call: TRBV12-3/TRBV12-4; d_call: .; j_call: TRBJ1-2; cdr3_nt: TGTGCCAGCACCCCAAGAATCCGGGATGGCTACACCTTC; cdr3_aa: CASTPRIRDGYTF
clone_size: .; v_call: TRBV6-1; d_call: .; j_call: TRBJ1-2; cdr3_nt: TGTGCCAGCAGTGCCAACCCCGGAGGGAGCTATGGCTACACCTTC; cdr3_aa: CASSANPGGSYGYTF
clone_size: .; v_call: TRBV7-8; d_call: .; j_call: TRBJ1-5; cdr3_nt: TGTGCCAGCAGCTTAGCTTCGGCAGCCCGCAATCAGCCCCAGCATTTT; cdr3_aa: CASSLASAARNQPQHF
clone_size: .; v_call: TRBV11-3; d_call: TRBD1; j_call: TRBJ2-2; cdr3_nt: TGTGCCAGCAGCCCATACAGGGACAGGGCAAACACCGGGGAGCTGTTTTTT; cdr3_aa: CASSPYRDRANTGELFF
clone_size: few; v_call: TRBV5-6; d_call: .; j_call: TRBJ2-1; cdr3_nt: TGTGCCAGCAGCTTGGGCCCGGGGGCCCTCAATGAGCAGTTCTTC; cdr3_aa: CASSLGPGALNEQFF
clone_size: once; v_call: TRBV6-2/TRBV6-3; d_call: .; j_call: TRBJ2-7; cdr3_nt: TGTGCCACTATGACCCGGGGGAGGTACGAGCAGTACTTC; cdr3_aa: CATMTRGRYEQYF
clone_size: .; v_call: TRBV25-1; d_call: .; j_call: TRBJ2-1; cdr3_nt: TGTGCCAGCAGTGGAGAATACAATGAGCAGTTCTTC; cdr3_aa: CASSGEYNEQFF
clone_size: few; v_call: TRBV11-2; d_call: .; j_call: TRBJ1-2; cdr3_nt: TGTGCCAGCAGCTTTTCAAACACTAACTATGGCTACACCTTC; cdr3_aa: CASSFSNTNYGYTF
clone_size: few; v_call: TRBV6-5; d_call: TRBD1; j_call: TRBJ2-6; cdr3_nt: TGTGCCAGCAGTTCCCTAAACAGGGGGCGCACTGGGGCCAACGTCCTGACTTTC; cdr3_aa: CASSSLNRGRTGANVLTF